The source of this TCR beta chain is a study of CD8 T cells in ankylosing spondylitis. The study, taken as a whole, reports: Seemingly distinctive of ankylosing spondylitis blood was a TCR beta motif formed by eight highly homologous variants.

This clonotype was picked up many times. Its specificity is unknown. V lost 0 bases to trimming and J lost 0 bases, with 9 bases between them. The length of the CDR3 is 16 residues. Germline V gene lookup returns CDR1 LNHNV and CDR2 YYDKDF (reference sequence). TCRdb used MiXCR to reprocess the 5' RACE reads, holding one entry per CDR3 protein. The repertoire holds 150,000 to 200,000 distinct CDR3 sequences, with about 18% as singletons. The genes are TRBV15 and TRBJ1-3; D uncertain. Input material: blood, either unsorted or a sorted T cell fraction (not recorded which). The clonotype comes from a male donor between 5 and 29 years old with ankylosing spondylitis or in good health (not recorded which). As DNA, the CDR3 is TGTGCCACCAGCAGAGATCCTGCAGCCTCTGGAAACACCATATATTTT. Its protein product is CATSRDPAASGNTIYF. The full variable domain, with the rest looked up from reference TRBV15 and TRBJ1-3, is DAMVIQNPRYQVTQFGKPVTLSCSQTLNHNVMYWYQQKSSQAPKLLFHYYDKDFNNEADTPDNFQSRRPNTSFCFLDIRSPGLGDTAMYLCATSRDPAASGNTIYFGEGSWLTVV.